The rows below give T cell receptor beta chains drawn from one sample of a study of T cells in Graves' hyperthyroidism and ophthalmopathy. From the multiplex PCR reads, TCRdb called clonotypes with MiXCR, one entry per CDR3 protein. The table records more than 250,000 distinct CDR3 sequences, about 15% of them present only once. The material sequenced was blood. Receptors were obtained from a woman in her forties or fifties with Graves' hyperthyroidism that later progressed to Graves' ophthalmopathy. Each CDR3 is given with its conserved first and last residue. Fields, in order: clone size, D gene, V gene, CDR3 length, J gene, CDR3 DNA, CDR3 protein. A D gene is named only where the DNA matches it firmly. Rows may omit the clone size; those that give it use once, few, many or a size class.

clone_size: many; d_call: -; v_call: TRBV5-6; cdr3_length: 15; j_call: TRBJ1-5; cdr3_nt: TGTGCCAGCAGCTTATCCCGATATAGCAATCAGCCCCAGCATTTT; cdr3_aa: CASSLSRYSNQPQHF
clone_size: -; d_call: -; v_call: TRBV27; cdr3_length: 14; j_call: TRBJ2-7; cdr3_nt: TGTGCCAGCAGTTTATCGGATACAGCCTACGAGCAGTACTTC; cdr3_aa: CASSLSDTAYEQYF
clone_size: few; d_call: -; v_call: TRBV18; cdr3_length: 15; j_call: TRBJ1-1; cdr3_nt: TGTGCCAGCTCACCACCTTACGACGGGAACAATGAAGCTTTCTTT; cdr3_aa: CASSPPYDGNNEAFF
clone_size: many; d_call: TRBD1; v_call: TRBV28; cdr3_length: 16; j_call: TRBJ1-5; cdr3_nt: TGTGCCAGCAGAGGGACAGGGGGCGGGTGGAATCAGCCCCAGCATTTT; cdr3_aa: CASRGTGGGWNQPQHF
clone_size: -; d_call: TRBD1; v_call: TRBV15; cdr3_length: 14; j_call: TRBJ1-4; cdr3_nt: TGTGCCACCAGCAGAGACAGGGGGGCTGAAAAACTGTTTTTT; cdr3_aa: CATSRDRGAEKLFF
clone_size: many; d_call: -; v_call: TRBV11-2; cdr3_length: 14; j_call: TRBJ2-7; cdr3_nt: TGTGCCAGCAGCTTAGATCGGGGGAGCTACGAGCAGTACTTC; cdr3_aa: CASSLDRGSYEQYF
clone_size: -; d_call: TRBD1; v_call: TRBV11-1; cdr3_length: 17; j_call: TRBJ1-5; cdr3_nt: TGTGCCAGCAGCTTTGGGGCCGGGACAGGGGGTAATCAGCCCCAGCATTTT; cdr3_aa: CASSFGAGTGGNQPQHF
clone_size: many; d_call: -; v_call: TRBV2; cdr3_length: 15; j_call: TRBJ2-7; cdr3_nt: TGTGCCAGCAGCCGGGAGGGACAGGCCCATTACGAGCAGTACTTC; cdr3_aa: CASSREGQAHYEQYF
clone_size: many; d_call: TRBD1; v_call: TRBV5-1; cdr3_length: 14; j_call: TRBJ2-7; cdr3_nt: TGCGCCAGCAGCCGGGGACAGGGAAGGTACGAGCAGTACTTC; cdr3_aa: CASSRGQGRYEQYF
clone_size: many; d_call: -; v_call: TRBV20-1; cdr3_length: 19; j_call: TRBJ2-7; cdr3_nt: TGCAGTGCGACTGCCCCGGGCCTCAGGGGTCCCTTTGGCTACTACGAGCAGTACTTC; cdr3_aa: CSATAPGLRGPFGYYEQYF
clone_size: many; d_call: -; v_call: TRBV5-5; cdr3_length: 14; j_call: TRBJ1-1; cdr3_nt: TGTGCCAGCAGCTTTCTGAGGGTGAACACTGAAGCTTTCTTT; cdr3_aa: CASSFLRVNTEAFF
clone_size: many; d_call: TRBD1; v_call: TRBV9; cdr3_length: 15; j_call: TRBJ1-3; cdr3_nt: TGTGCCAGCAGCGTAAAAGACAGGGAGAGAAACACCATATATTTT; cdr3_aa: CASSVKDRERNTIYF
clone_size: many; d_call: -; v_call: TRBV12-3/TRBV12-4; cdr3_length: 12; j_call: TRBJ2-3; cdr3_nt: TGTGCCAGCACCTATGGGGGAGATACGCAGTATTTT; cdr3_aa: CASTYGGDTQYF
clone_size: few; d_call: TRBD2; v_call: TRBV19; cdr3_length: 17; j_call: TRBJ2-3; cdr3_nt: TGTGCCAGTAAGCTCCTAGCGGGAGAAGGCCGGGGGGATACGCAGTATTTT; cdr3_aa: CASKLLAGEGRGDTQYF
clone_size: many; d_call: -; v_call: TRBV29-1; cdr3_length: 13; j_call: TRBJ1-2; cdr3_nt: TGCAGCGTTGAAGATCAGGAGAACTATGGCTACACCTTC; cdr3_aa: CSVEDQENYGYTF
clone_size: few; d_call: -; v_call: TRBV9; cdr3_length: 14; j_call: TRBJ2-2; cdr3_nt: TGTGCCAGCAGGGAGGGAGGGAACACCGGGGAGCTGTTTTTT; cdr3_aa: CASREGGNTGELFF
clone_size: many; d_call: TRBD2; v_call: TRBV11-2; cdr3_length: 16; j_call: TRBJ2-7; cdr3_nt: TGTGCCAGCAGCTTAGGCGGACTAGGGAACTCCTACGAGCAGTACTTC; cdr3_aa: CASSLGGLGNSYEQYF
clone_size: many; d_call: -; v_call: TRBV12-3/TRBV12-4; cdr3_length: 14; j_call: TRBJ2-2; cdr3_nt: TGTGCCAGCAGTAAACCCAGGGGGGCCGGGGAGCTGTTTTTT; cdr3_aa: CASSKPRGAGELFF
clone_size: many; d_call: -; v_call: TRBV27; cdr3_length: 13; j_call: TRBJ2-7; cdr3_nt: TGTGCCAGCGCCCGAAACGGGGGCTACGAGCAGTACTTC; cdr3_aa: CASARNGGYEQYF
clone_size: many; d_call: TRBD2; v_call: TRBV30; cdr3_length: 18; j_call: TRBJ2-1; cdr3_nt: TGTGCCTGGACCCGACTAGCGGGAATCTCAAAAGCCTACAATGAGCAGTTCTTC; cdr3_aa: CAWTRLAGISKAYNEQFF
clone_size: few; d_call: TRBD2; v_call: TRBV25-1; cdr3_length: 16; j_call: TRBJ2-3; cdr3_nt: TGTGCCAGCAGTGATAGTAGCGGGAGGTTCGCGGATACGCAGTATTTT; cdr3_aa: CASSDSSGRFADTQYF
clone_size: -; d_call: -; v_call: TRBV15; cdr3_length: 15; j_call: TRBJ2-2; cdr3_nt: TGTGCCACCAGCAGGGTGGGGGTAGTCACCGGGGAGCTGTTTTTT; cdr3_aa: CATSRVGVVTGELFF
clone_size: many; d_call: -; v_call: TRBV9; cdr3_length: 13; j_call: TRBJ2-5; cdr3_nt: TGTGCCAGCAGTTTAGCGCCACAAGAGACCCAGTACTTC; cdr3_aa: CASSLAPQETQYF
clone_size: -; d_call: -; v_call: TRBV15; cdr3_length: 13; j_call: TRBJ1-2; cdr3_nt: TGTGCCACCAGCCCCCGTGGACTTTATGGCTACACCTTC; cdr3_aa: CATSPRGLYGYTF
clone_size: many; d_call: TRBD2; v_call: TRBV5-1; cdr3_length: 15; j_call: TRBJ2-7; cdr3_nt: TGCGCCAGCAGCTTAGGGACTAGCGGGTTATACGAGCAGTACTTC; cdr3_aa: CASSLGTSGLYEQYF
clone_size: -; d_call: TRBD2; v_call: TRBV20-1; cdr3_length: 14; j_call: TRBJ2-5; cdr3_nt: TGCAGTCCCTGGACTAGCGGGGTCCAAGAGACCCAGTACTTC; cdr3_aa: CSPWTSGVQETQYF